This is a list of T cell receptor beta chains from one sample in a study of cytomegalovirus exposure and HLA in healthy donors. Clones were sequenced by immunoSEQ multiplex PCR, and TCRdb holds only the in-frame ones, with some missing. The repertoire includes about 130,000 clones, roughly 70% of them detected once, and approximately 3.8% sits in the top ten. The sequenced material came from PBMCs. The receptor source for this set is a man aged 35 to 55 in good health and CMV-seropositive. The conserved cysteine and the conserved F or W are not part of the CDR3 here. The order of the fields is J gene, V gene, clone size, CDR3 protein. Clone size is shown for a subset of rows, as once, few, many or a class of expanded clone.

J gene: TRBJ2-6; V gene: TRBV6-5; clone size: .; CDR3 protein: ASSYSGTGGANVLT
J gene: TRBJ2-1; V gene: TRBV7-2; clone size: few; CDR3 protein: ASSPLSGARMGEQF
J gene: TRBJ2-2; V gene: TRBV6-1; clone size: .; CDR3 protein: ASTYRGGTGELF
J gene: TRBJ2-7; V gene: TRBV18; clone size: .; CDR3 protein: ASSLRDRAYEQY
J gene: .; V gene: TRBV10-3; clone size: .; CDR3 protein: AIRDRGLEQY
J gene: TRBJ1-1; V gene: TRBV2; clone size: .; CDR3 protein: ASRRGLSTEAF
J gene: TRBJ2-7; V gene: TRBV19; clone size: .; CDR3 protein: ASSRDWSSYEQY
J gene: TRBJ1-3; V gene: TRBV2; clone size: .; CDR3 protein: ASRTGGGNTIY
J gene: TRBJ2-1; V gene: TRBV5-4; clone size: .; CDR3 protein: ASSPGGLAGAGEQF
J gene: TRBJ1-2; V gene: TRBV7-9; clone size: .; CDR3 protein: ASSLVGRADGYT
J gene: TRBJ2-5; V gene: TRBV5-4; clone size: once; CDR3 protein: ASSLDIQETQY
J gene: TRBJ2-1; V gene: TRBV27; clone size: .; CDR3 protein: ASSTRQPPLLNEQF
J gene: TRBJ2-3; V gene: TRBV5-1; clone size: once; CDR3 protein: ASSRTPTGADTQY
J gene: TRBJ2-3; V gene: TRBV10-1; clone size: .; CDR3 protein: ASSELRQLDTQY
J gene: TRBJ1-1; V gene: TRBV27; clone size: once; CDR3 protein: ASRGRDRPNTEAF
J gene: TRBJ1-5; V gene: TRBV6-5; clone size: once; CDR3 protein: ASKREANQPQH
J gene: TRBJ2-1; V gene: TRBV9; clone size: .; CDR3 protein: ASSVDGGRSYNEQF
J gene: TRBJ2-1; V gene: TRBV7-6; clone size: once; CDR3 protein: ASSWPGQGMGEQF
J gene: TRBJ2-1; V gene: TRBV7-9; clone size: .; CDR3 protein: ASSKGTSGNNEQF
J gene: TRBJ1-5; V gene: TRBV5-6; clone size: .; CDR3 protein: ASSLGLSGQPQH
J gene: TRBJ2-2; V gene: TRBV5-4; clone size: .; CDR3 protein: ASSSAPSGVWSGELF
J gene: TRBJ1-1; V gene: TRBV6-4; clone size: .; CDR3 protein: ASRRGLGNTEAF
J gene: TRBJ2-1; V gene: TRBV27; clone size: few; CDR3 protein: ASSLFREGEQF
J gene: TRBJ2-3; V gene: TRBV10-1; clone size: .; CDR3 protein: ASSDPAGVTDTQY
J gene: TRBJ2-3; V gene: TRBV7-9; clone size: .; CDR3 protein: ASRERGGADTQY
J gene: TRBJ2-3; V gene: TRBV11-3; clone size: .; CDR3 protein: ASSLDSQGTDTQY
J gene: TRBJ1-5; V gene: TRBV16; clone size: .; CDR3 protein: ASSLLSGQGGNQPQH
J gene: TRBJ2-1; V gene: TRBV9; clone size: .; CDR3 protein: ASSPRSNEQF
J gene: TRBJ2-5; V gene: TRBV5-6; clone size: .; CDR3 protein: ASSGTSDGEAQY
J gene: TRBJ2-1; V gene: TRBV10-1; clone size: few; CDR3 protein: ASKISPGLADNEQF
J gene: TRBJ2-5; V gene: TRBV6-1; clone size: .; CDR3 protein: ASSEPSGVETRY
J gene: TRBJ1-1; V gene: TRBV29-1; clone size: .; CDR3 protein: SVSQGATEAF
J gene: TRBJ1-4; V gene: TRBV30; clone size: .; CDR3 protein: AWRPRGNNEKLF
J gene: TRBJ1-6; V gene: TRBV5-1; clone size: .; CDR3 protein: ASSLGSSYNSPLH
J gene: TRBJ2-7; V gene: TRBV7-3; clone size: .; CDR3 protein: ASSLLPKGTGAEQY
J gene: TRBJ2-7; V gene: TRBV5-1; clone size: once; CDR3 protein: ASSLVGTSSNEQY
J gene: TRBJ2-3; V gene: TRBV19; clone size: .; CDR3 protein: ASSTRGGKADTQY
J gene: TRBJ1-6; V gene: TRBV7-9; clone size: once; CDR3 protein: ASSPWGGLRSPLH
J gene: TRBJ1-4; V gene: TRBV28; clone size: .; CDR3 protein: ASRLQGSANEKLF
J gene: TRBJ2-1; V gene: TRBV7-2; clone size: once; CDR3 protein: ASRTPGEGNEQF
J gene: TRBJ2-7; V gene: TRBV4-1; clone size: few; CDR3 protein: ASSQGATSGSYEQY
J gene: TRBJ1-5; V gene: TRBV27; clone size: .; CDR3 protein: ASTDGLGQPQH
J gene: TRBJ2-3; V gene: TRBV18; clone size: once; CDR3 protein: ASSPSSTRADTQY
J gene: TRBJ1-6; V gene: TRBV5-4; clone size: .; CDR3 protein: ASSLGGTGGDSPLH
J gene: TRBJ2-5; V gene: TRBV9; clone size: .; CDR3 protein: ASSSRTGGAETQY
J gene: TRBJ1-2; V gene: TRBV5-1; clone size: .; CDR3 protein: ASGAGSNYGYT
J gene: TRBJ1-1; V gene: TRBV19; clone size: .; CDR3 protein: ASNPDRANTEAF
J gene: TRBJ2-5; V gene: TRBV27; clone size: .; CDR3 protein: ASSLSRQGAAGTQY
J gene: TRBJ1-2; V gene: TRBV6-5; clone size: .; CDR3 protein: ASSLTGYGYT
J gene: TRBJ1-1; V gene: TRBV6-6; clone size: .; CDR3 protein: ASSYSSANTEAF
J gene: TRBJ2-1; V gene: TRBV7-2; clone size: .; CDR3 protein: ASSLAPTGGMDEQF
J gene: TRBJ1-5; V gene: TRBV6-5; clone size: .; CDR3 protein: ASGTQGAAQPQH
J gene: TRBJ1-4; V gene: TRBV5-6; clone size: .; CDR3 protein: ASSRRQGADEKLF
J gene: TRBJ2-7; V gene: TRBV6-5; clone size: .; CDR3 protein: ASRAGGTYEQY
J gene: TRBJ2-1; V gene: TRBV10-3; clone size: .; CDR3 protein: AISTGTGSGNEQF